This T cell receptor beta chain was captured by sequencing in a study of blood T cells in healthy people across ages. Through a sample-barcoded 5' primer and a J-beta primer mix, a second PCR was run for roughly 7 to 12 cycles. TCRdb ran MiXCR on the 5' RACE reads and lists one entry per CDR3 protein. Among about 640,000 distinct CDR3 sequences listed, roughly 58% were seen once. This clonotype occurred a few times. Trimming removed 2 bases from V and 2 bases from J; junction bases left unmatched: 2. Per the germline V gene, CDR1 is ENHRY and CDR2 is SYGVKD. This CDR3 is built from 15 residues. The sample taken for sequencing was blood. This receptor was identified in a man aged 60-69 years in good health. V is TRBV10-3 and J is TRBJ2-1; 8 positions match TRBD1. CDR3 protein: CAISEPGGPYNEQFF. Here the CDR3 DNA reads TGTGCCATCAGTGAGCCAGGGGGCCCCTACAATGAGCAGTTCTTC.